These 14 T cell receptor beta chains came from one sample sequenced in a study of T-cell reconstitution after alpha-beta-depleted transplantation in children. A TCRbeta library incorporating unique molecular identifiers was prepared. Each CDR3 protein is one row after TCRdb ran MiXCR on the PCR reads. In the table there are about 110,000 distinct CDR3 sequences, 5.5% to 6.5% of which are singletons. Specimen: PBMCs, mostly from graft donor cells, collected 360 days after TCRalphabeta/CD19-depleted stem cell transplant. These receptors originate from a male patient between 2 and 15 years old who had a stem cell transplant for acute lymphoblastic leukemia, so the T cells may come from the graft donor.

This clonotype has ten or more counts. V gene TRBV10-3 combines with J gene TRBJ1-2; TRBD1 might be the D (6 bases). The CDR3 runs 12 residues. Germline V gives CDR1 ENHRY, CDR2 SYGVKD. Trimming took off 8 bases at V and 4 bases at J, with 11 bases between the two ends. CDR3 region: CAIGGRTYGYTF. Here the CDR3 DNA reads TGTGCCATCGGGGGCAGGACCTATGGCTACACCTTC.

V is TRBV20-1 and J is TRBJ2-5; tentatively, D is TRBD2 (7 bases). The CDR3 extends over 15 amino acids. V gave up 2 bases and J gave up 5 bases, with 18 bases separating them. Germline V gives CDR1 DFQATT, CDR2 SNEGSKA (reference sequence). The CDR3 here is CSARPIPGRGETQYF. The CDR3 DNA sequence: TGCAGTGCTAGACCCATCCCAGGGAGGGGGGAGACCCAGTACTTC.

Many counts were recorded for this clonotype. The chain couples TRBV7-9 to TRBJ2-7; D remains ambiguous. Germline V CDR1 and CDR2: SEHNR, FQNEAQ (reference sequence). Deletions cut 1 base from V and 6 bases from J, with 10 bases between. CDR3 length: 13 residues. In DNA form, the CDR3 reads TGTGCCAGCAGCTTAGTGGGCAGCGTCGAGCAGTACTTC. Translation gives CASSLVGSVEQYF.

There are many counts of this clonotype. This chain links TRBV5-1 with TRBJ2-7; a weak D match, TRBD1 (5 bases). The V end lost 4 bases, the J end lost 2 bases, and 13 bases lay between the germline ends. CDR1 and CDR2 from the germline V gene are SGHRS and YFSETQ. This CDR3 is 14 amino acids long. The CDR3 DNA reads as TGCGCCAGCAGCCAGGACAACGGAGCCTACGAGCAGTACTTC. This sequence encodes CASSQDNGAYEQYF.

The CDR3 protein is CASSLEGRGEQFF. The DNA for the CDR3 is TGTGCCAGCAGCTTAGAGGGGCGGGGTGAGCAGTTCTTC. V usage is TRBV11-2 and J usage is TRBJ2-1, with D maybe TRBD2 (6 bases). CDR1 is SGHAT, CDR2 FQNNGV, per germline. The V and J ends lost 0 bases and 9 bases respectively, with 9 bases between them. The CDR3 consists of 13 residues.

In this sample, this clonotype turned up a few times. The CDR3 spells CASSLFGLAGGNTQYF. In DNA, the CDR3 is TGTGCCAGCAGTTTATTCGGACTAGCGGGAGGAAATACGCAGTATTTT. V usage is TRBV27 and J usage is TRBJ2-3; 14 positions agree with TRBD2. This CDR3 has 16 residues. Losses at the gene ends were 1 base for V and 7 bases for J; bases not matched to a gene: 4. Per the germline V gene, CDR1 is MNHEY and CDR2 is SMNVEV (reference sequence).

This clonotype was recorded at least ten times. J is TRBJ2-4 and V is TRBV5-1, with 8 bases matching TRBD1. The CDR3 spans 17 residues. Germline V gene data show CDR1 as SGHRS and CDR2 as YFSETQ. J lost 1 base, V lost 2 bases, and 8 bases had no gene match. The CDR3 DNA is TGCGCCAGCAGCTTTGGCAGGGGGCGCGGGGCCAAAAACATTCAGTACTTC. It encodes CASSFGRGRGAKNIQYF.

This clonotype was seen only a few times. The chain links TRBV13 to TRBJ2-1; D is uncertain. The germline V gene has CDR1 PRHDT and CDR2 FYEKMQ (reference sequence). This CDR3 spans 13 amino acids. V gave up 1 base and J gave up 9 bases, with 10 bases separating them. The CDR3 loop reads CASSLASTREQFF. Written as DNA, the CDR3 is TGTGCCAGCAGCTTAGCGTCGACCCGTGAGCAGTTCTTC.

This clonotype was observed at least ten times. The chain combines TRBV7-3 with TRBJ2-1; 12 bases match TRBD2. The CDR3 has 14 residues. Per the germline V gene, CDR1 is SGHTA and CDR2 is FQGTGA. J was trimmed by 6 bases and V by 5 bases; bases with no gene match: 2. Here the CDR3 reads CASSPLAGGNEQFF. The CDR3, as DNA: TGTGCCAGCAGCCCACTAGCGGGAGGCAATGAGCAGTTCTTC.

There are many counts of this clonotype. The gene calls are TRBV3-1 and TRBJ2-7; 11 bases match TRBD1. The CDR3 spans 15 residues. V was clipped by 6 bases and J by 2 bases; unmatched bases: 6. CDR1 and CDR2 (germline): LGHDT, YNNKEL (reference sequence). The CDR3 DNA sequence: TGTGCCAGCAGATTTGGACAGGGGGCAACCTACGAGCAGTACTTC. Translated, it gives CASRFGQGATYEQYF.

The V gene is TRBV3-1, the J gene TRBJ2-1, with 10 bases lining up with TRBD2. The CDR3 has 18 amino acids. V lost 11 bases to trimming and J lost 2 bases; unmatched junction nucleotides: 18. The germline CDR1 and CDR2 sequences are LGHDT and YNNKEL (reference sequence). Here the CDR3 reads CASSKEFHSGGTYNEQFF. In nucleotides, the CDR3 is TGTGCCTCCAGCAAAGAGTTCCATAGCGGGGGGACCTACAATGAGCAGTTCTTC.

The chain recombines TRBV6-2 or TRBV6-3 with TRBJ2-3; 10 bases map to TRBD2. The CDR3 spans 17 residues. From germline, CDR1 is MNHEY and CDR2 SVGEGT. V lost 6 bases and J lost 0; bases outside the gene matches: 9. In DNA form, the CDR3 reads TGTGCCAGCAGCCGCGACGGACTAGCGGTTAGCACAGATACGCAGTATTTT. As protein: CASSRDGLAVSTDTQYF.

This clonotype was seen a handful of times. DNA of the CDR3: TGTGCCAGCAGCCAAGTCCCAAGGACACTCACCGGGGAGCTGTTTTTT. Translation: CASSQVPRTLTGELFF. The rearrangement joins TRBV3-1 to TRBJ2-2; D is perhaps TRBD1 (5 bases). Per the germline V gene, CDR1 is LGHDT and CDR2 is YNNKEL (reference sequence). The CDR3 covers 16 residues. Trimming shortened V by 1 base and J by 4 bases, and 13 bases separated the two germline ends.

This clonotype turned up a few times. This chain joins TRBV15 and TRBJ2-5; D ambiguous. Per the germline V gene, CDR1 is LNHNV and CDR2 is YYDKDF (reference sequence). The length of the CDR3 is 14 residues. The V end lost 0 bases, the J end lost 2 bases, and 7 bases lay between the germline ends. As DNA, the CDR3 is TGTGCCACCAGCAGAGATGGCAGACAAGAGACCCAGTACTTC. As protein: CATSRDGRQETQYF.